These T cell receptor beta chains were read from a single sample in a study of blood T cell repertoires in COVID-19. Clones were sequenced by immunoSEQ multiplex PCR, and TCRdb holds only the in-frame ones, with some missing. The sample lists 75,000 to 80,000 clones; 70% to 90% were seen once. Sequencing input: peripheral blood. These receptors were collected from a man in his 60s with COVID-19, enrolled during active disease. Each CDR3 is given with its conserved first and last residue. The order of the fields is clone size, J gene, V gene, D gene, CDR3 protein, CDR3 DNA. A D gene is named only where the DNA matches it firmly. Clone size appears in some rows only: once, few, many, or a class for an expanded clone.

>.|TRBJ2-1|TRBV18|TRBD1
CASSPPGQGSEQFF
TGTGCCAGCTCACCACCGGGACAGGGGTCTGAGCAGTTCTTC
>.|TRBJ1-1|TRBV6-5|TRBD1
CASSRPQTGRTEAFF
TGTGCCAGCAGTCGCCCTCAGACAGGGAGAACTGAAGCTTTCTTT
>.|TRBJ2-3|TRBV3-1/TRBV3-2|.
CASSPSSGGGTDTQYF
TGTGCCAGCAGCCCCTCATCCGGAGGGGGCACAGATACGCAGTATTTT
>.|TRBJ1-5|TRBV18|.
CASSQRGAHNQPQHF
TGTGCCAGCTCACAACGGGGGGCTCACAATCAGCCCCAGCATTTT
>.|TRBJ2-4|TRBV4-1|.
CASSPRGTYRDIQYF
TGCGCCAGCAGCCCACGGGGAACCTATCGGGACATTCAGTACTTC
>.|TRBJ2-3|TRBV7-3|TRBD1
CASSREGAGNTDTQYF
TGTGCCAGCAGTCGAGAGGGGGCAGGGAACACAGATACGCAGTATTTT
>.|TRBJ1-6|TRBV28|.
CASNVYSYNSPLHF
TGTGCCAGCAATGTATACTCCTATAATTCACCCCTCCACTTT
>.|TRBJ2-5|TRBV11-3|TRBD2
CASSTGGAGETQYF
TGTGCCAGCAGCACGGGGGGGGCAGGAGAGACCCAGTACTTC
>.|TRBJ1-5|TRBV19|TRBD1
CASAGTAKGQPQHF
TGTGCCAGCGCTGGGACAGCCAAAGGTCAGCCCCAGCATTTT
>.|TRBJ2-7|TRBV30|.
CAWSVPGAGGYEQYF
TGTGCCTGGAGTGTACCAGGCGCGGGTGGCTACGAGCAGTACTTC
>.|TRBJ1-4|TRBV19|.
CASSLGPVNEKLFF
TGTGCCAGTAGTTTGGGCCCTGTTAATGAAAAACTGTTTTTT
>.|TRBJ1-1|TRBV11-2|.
CASSLNGGNTEAFF
TGTGCCAGCAGCCTAAACGGGGGTAACACTGAAGCTTTCTTT
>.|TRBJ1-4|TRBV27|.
CASRQSGDVGNEKLFF
TGTGCCAGCCGCCAGTCGGGGGATGTGGGTAATGAAAAACTGTTTTTT
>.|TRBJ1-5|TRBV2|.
CASSEAQVGPQHF
TGTGCCAGCAGTGAAGCGCAGGTGGGGCCCCAGCATTTT
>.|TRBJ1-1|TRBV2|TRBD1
CASRRQGGEAFF
TGTGCCAGCAGGAGACAGGGCGGTGAAGCTTTCTTT
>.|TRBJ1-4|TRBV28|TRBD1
CASSPPGQGTANEKLFF
TGTGCCAGCAGTCCCCCGGGACAGGGTACAGCTAATGAAAAACTGTTTTTT
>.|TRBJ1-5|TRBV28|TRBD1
CASSDRALPYQPQHF
TGTGCCAGCAGTGACAGGGCCCTACCCTATCAGCCCCAGCATTTT
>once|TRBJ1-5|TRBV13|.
CASSLKEFNQPQHF
TGTGCCAGCAGCTTAAAAGAGTTCAATCAGCCCCAGCATTTT
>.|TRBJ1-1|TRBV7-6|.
CASSFTMNTEAFF
TGTGCCAGCAGCTTCACAATGAACACTGAAGCTTTCTTT
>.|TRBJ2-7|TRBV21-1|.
CASSKKQAGETYEQYF
TGTGCCAGCAGCAAAAAGCAAGCGGGGGAGACCTACGAGCAGTACTTC
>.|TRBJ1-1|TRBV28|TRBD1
CASSLVGLGDRNTEAFF
TGTGCCAGCAGTTTGGTTGGATTGGGGGACAGAAACACTGAAGCTTTCTTT
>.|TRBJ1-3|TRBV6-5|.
CASKEPSGNTIYF
TGTGCCAGCAAGGAGCCCTCTGGAAACACCATATATTTT
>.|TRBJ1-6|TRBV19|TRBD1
CASSAGTGRRGNSPLHF
TGTGCCAGTAGTGCCGGGACAGGGAGAAGAGGTAATTCACCCCTCCACTTT
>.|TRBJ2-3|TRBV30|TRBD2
CAWSSGLAGGTDTQYF
TGTGCCTGGAGTTCAGGACTAGCGGGGGGCACAGATACGCAGTATTTT
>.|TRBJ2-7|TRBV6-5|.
CASGWSSYEQYF
TGTGCCAGCGGGTGGAGCTCCTACGAGCAGTACTTC
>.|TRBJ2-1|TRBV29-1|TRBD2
CSVTLAGGKSYNEQFF
TGCAGCGTAACACTAGCGGGGGGAAAGTCCTACAATGAGCAGTTCTTC
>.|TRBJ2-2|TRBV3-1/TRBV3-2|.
CASTPRPGLRGFTGELFF
TGTGCCAGCACCCCCCGCCCGGGTTTACGGGGGTTTACCGGGGAGCTGTTTTTT
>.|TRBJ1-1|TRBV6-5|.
CASSYQTSTEAFF
TGTGCCAGCAGTTATCAGACAAGCACTGAAGCTTTCTTT
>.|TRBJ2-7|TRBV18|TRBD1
CASSDMGTGTRFDYEQYF
TGTGCCAGCTCGGATATGGGGACAGGGACCCGGTTTGACTACGAGCAGTACTTC
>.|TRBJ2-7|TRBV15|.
CATSRDRQVLEQYF
TGTGCCACCAGCAGAGATCGGCAGGTCTTAGAGCAGTACTTC
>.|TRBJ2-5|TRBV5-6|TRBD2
CASSLFGSGDQETQYF
TGTGCCAGCAGCTTGTTTGGTAGCGGGGATCAAGAGACCCAGTACTTC
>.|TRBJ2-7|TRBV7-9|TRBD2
CASSLVSGRAYEQYF
TGTGCCAGCAGCTTGGTTTCTGGGAGGGCCTACGAGCAGTACTTC
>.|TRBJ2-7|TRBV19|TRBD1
CASSMGQGTPYEQYF
TGTGCCAGTAGTATGGGACAGGGGACCCCCTACGAGCAGTACTTC
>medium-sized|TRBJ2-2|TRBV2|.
CASLVETPRNTGELFF
TGTGCCAGCTTGGTGGAGACCCCTAGAAACACCGGGGAGCTGTTTTTT
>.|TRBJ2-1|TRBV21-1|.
CASSKVASCSYNEQFF
TGTGCCAGCAGCAAAGTTGCTAGCTGCTCCTACAATGAGCAGTTCTTC
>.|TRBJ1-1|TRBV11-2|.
CASSARDTLRAFF
TGTGCCAGCAGCGCCCGGGACACACTCAGAGCTTTCTTT
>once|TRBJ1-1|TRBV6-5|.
CASSPDGLEAFF
TGTGCCAGCAGCCCGGACGGACTTGAAGCTTTCTTT
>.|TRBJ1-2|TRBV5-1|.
CASATVEADYGYTF
TGCGCCAGCGCCACTGTAGAGGCCGACTATGGCTACACCTTC
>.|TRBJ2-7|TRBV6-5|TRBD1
CASSYQDREGEQYF
TGTGCCAGCAGTTATCAGGACAGGGAAGGCGAGCAGTACTTC
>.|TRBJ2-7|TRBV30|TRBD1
CAWRLTGSSYEQYF
TGTGCCTGGAGGTTGACAGGGAGCTCCTACGAGCAGTACTTC
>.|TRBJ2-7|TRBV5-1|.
CASSPDVAIYEQYF
TGCGCCAGCAGCCCGGACGTAGCGATCTACGAGCAGTACTTC
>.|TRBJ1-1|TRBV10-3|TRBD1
CAISESPTGGGGVTEAFF
TGTGCCATCAGTGAGTCCCCGACAGGGGGCGGTGGTGTCACTGAAGCTTTCTTT
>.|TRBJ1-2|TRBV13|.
CASSPGLNYGYTF
TGTGCCAGCAGCCCAGGGTTGAACTATGGCTACACCTTC
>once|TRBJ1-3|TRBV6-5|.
CASSYSLGGSGNTIYF
TGTGCCAGCAGTTACTCGCTGGGAGGGAGTGGAAACACCATATATTTT
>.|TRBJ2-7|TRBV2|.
CASRVTGYEQYF
TGTGCCAGCCGAGTCACAGGGTACGAGCAGTACTTC
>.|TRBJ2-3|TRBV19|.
CASTQRGQSTDTQYF
TGTGCCAGTACCCAACGCGGCCAGAGCACAGATACGCAGTATTTT
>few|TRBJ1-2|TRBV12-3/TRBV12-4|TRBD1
CASSFQGANGYTF
TGTGCCAGCAGTTTCCAGGGGGCGAATGGCTACACCTTC
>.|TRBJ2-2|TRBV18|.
CASSPLRVDANTGELFF
TGTGCCAGCTCACCATTGCGGGTTGACGCGAACACCGGGGAGCTGTTTTTT
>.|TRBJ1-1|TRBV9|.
CASSVSGDSMNTEAFF
TGTGCCAGCAGCGTAAGTGGGGACTCCATGAACACTGAAGCTTTCTTT
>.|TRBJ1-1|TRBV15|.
CATSREQGYEAFF
TGTGCCACCAGCAGAGAACAGGGTTATGAAGCTTTCTTT
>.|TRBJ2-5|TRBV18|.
CASSPQARPEETQYF
TGTGCCAGCTCACCACAGGCCAGGCCAGAAGAGACCCAGTACTTC
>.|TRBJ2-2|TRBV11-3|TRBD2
CASSLDITSGTTGELFF
TGTGCCAGCAGCTTAGATATCACTAGCGGGACCACCGGGGAGCTGTTTTTT
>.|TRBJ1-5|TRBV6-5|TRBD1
CASRKDRYFQPQHF
TGTGCCAGCAGGAAGGACAGGTATTTTCAGCCCCAGCATTTT
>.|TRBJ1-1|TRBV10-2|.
CASTLDSLAFF
TGCGCCAGCACCCTGGACAGCTTGGCTTTCTTT
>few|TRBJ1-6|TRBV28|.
CASSSPQMLKSAYNSPLHF
TGTGCCAGCAGTTCCCCCCAGATGTTGAAAAGCGCATATAATTCACCCCTCCACTTT
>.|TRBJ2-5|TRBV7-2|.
CASSLGLGKTQYF
TGTGCCAGCAGCTTAGGCCTCGGGAAGACCCAGTACTTC
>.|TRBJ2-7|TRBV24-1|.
CATRRASYEQYF
TGTGCCACCCGGAGAGCCTCCTACGAGCAGTACTTC